Below, one TCR beta chain is given with its context. The data stem from a study of regulatory T cells in long-lasting Graves disease. Time point defined: newly diagnosed GD, antithyroid drugs for less than 3 months. Preparation of the TCR library used RNA extracted from PBMCs. iRepertoire HTBI primers and Arm-PCR of CDR3 regions built TCR beta libraries. TCRdb re-called the multiplex PCR reads with MiXCR, one entry per CDR3 protein. The profile shows 500,000 to 700,000 distinct CDR3 sequences, 16% of them singletons. The same specimen was also included in a second study, on T cells in Graves' hyperthyroidism and ophthalmopathy. Per that study: A first-round RT-PCR of the TCR CDR3 used the HTBI primer set.

This specimen consisted of peripheral blood mononuclear cells (PBMCs), obtained at new diagnosis, from a patient treated with antithyroid drugs. The sequence was collected from a woman in her twenties or thirties with Graves disease.

CDR3 loop: CASTTIEGDTGELFF. The CDR3 region has the DNA TGCGCCAGCACTACGATAGAGGGAGACACCGGGGAGCTGTTTTTT. The chain is built from TRBV5-1 and TRBJ2-2, with a possible D match to TRBD2 (5 bases). Germline lookup yields CDR1 SGHRS and CDR2 YFSETQ. Trimming left V 6 bases short and J 3 bases short, with 15 bases between. The CDR3 covers 15 residues.